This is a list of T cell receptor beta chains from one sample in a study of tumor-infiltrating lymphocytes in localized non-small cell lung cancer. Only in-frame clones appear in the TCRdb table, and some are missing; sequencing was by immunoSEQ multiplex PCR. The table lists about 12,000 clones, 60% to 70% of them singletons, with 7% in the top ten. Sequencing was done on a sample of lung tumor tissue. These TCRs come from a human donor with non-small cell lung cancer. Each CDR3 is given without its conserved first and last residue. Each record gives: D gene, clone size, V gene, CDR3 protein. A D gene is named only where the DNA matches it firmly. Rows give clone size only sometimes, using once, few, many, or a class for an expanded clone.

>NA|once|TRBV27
ASSSSNTGELF
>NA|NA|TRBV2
ASRQETTGELF
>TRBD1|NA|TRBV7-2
ASRFSSTGYPEAF
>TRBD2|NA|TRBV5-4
ASSSPTATSGGADTQY
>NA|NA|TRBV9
ASSDNRFTGELF
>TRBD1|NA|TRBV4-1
ASSQERGQLNTGELF
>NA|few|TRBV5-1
ASRRESMNTEAF
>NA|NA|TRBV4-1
ASSQDRGLAF
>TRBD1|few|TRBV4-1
ASSLTTGQQETQY
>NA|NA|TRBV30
AWSGVSLETQY
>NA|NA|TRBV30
ACGQSNTEAF
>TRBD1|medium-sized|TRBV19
ASRTRMGTENSPLH
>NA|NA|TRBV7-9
ASSYSGSSYNEQF
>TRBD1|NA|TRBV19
ASSQGAYSEKLF
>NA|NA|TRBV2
ASSGQWGLEQY
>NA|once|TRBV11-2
ASSLGWLETQY
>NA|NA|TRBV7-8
ASSVDLQETQY
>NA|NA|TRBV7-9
ASSPPTDTQY
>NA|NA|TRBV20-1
SAERTDTQY
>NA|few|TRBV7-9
ASRPSRDERDNEQF
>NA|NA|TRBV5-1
ASSQSGETRLY
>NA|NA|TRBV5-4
ASSLLSGANVLT
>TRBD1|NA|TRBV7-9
ASSPGQGVPSYSNQPQH
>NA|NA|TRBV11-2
ASSRLGGQGETQY
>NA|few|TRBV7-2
ASSSKRGAEQY
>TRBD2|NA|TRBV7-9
ASTPGGLSTDTQY
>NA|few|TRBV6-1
ASRTANYGYT
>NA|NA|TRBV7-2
ASSLGQGNYNEQF
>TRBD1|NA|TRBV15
ATSTRNRQGNQPQH
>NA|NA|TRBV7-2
ASSPSMYEQY
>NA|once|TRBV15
ATSRDPTGELF
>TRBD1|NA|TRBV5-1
ASSSQGGMYGYT
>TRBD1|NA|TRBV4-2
ASSPAGTGDYGYT
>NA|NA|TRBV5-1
ASSLEQQARSTEAF
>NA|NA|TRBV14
ASSQWGASGNTIY
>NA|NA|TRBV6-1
ASRGFMNTEAF
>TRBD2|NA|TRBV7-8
ASSPASGSRDSYEQY
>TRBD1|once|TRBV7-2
ASSLDRPRSGNTIY
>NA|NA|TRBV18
ASSPGGTKNIQY
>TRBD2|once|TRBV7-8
ASSSRTSGAYEQY
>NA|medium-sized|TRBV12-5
ASGLGPLLSEQF
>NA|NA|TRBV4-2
ASSQVGPYGYT
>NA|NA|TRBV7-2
AGGRNSGNTIY
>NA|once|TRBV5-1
ASSSYSGETQY
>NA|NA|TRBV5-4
ASSLGGRTDTQY
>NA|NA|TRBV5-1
ASSLTTDSIYGYT
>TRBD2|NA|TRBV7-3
ASSLGLAGEPNTGELF
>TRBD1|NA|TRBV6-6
ASSYSQGREKGGYT
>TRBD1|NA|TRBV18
ASSPPGQGNQPQH
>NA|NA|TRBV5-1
ASTERVSSYNEQF
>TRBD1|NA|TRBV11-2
ASSFGQGPNSYEQY
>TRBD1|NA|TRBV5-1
ASSEGTGGFYEQY
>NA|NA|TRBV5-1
ASSLDPGTNEKLF